This T cell receptor (beta chain) was captured in a study of blood T cell repertoires in COVID-19. Study information: The samples span acute and convalescent COVID-19 from the United States, Italy and Spain. In each case, the material was cDNA or gDNA derived from T cells, B-cell-depleted T cells, or PBMCs.

The CDR3 totals 15 residues. V shed 7 bases and J 1 base; nucleotides not matched to a gene: 9. The germline V gene has CDR1 SGHDT and CDR2 YYEEEE. TCRdb's copy holds only in-frame clones and misses some; the assay was immunoSEQ multiplex PCR. The table records some 330,000 clones, over 80% of them present only once. Study members were between about 18 and 95 years old and lived in over 20 US regions. Each participant's cohort was designated according to participant-reported clinical history. Sequenced input: PBMCs or T cells enriched from blood (not recorded which). The receptor was isolated from a man younger than 45 who had recovered from COVID-19. The V and J genes are TRBV5-6 and TRBJ2-3; 7 bases are a match to TRBD2. This CDR3 reads CASRLVRGGTDTQYF. DNA for the CDR3: TGTGCCAGCCGGCTCGTCCGGGGGGGCACAGATACGCAGTATTTT.